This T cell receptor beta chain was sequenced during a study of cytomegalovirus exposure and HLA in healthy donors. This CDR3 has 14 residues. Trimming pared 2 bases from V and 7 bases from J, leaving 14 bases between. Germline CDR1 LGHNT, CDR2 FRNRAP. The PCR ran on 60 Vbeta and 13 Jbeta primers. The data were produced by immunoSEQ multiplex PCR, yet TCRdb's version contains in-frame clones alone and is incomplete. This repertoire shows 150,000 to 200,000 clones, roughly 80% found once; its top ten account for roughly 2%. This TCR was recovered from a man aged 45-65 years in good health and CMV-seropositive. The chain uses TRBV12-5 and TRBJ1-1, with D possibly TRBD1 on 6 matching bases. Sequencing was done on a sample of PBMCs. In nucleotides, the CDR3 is TGTGCTAGTGGTTTGCCTTACAGGGCGGGTGAAGCTTTCTTT. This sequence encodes CASGLPYRAGEAFF.